Listed here are 25 T cell receptor beta chains from one sample, sequenced in a study of immune heterogeneity within non-small cell lung tumors. TCRs were amplified from around 660 ng gDNA of bulk tumor per sample. Biopsies, several per primary tumor and spaced far apart, were collected during surgery. Samples came from untreated patients having curative surgery for newly diagnosed non-small cell lung cancer. The TCR beta CDR3 region underwent multiplex PCR amplification with 32 V and 13 J primers. TCRdb reprocessed the multiplex PCR reads with MiXCR, giving one entry per CDR3 protein. The sample includes about 4,300 distinct CDR3 sequences, roughly 21% of them seen just once. The specimen sequenced was lung tumor tissue. The receptors were gathered from a man aged 65 to 85 with non-small cell lung cancer.

This clonotype ranks as medium-sized. The chain links TRBV5-1 to TRBJ1-4; TRBD1 matches 8 bases. Germline V gene sequence: CDR1 SGHRS, CDR2 YFSETQ. There are 15 residues in the CDR3. V lost 3 bases and J lost 10; bases outside the gene matches: 11. The CDR3 nucleotides are TGCGCCAGCAGCTCAGACGGACAGGGTGGGGTAAAACTGTTTTTT. Translating it yields CASSSDGQGGVKLFF.

The CDR3 here is CASSLMPGGLARNEQFF. CDR3 DNA sequence: TGTGCCAGCAGCTTAATGCCCGGGGGACTAGCGAGGAATGAGCAGTTCTTC. The J gene is TRBJ2-1, the V gene TRBV7-3, with 10 bases matching TRBD2. The CDR3 is 17 residues long. V lost 1 base to trimming and J lost 7 bases; unmatched junction nucleotides: 10. Germline CDR1 SGHTA, CDR2 FQGTGA.

This clonotype was detected a few times. J is TRBJ2-3 and V is TRBV20-1, with D unresolved. The CDR3 covers 11 residues. The germline gives CDR1 DFQATT, CDR2 SNEGSKA (reference sequence). V lost 2 bases to trimming and J lost 4 bases, with 4 bases between them. DNA of the CDR3: TGCAGTGCTAGATTCGCAGATACGCAGTATTTT. This codes for CSARFADTQYF.

In its sample, this clonotype ranks as large. The rearrangement links TRBV20-1 to TRBJ1-2; TRBD1 matches at 12 bases. Trimming removed 6 bases from V and 7 bases from J; junction bases left unmatched: 9. The CDR3 runs to 14 residues. CDR1 is DFQATT, CDR2 SNEGSKA, per germline (reference sequence). CDR3 DNA sequence: TGCAGTGCCGGGGGGGGGACAGGGGGCTCTGGCTACACCTTC. Translated: CSAGGGTGGSGYTF.

This clonotype occurred a few times. A much larger clone differs from this one at a single base, so this may be a read error. The rearrangement links TRBV18 to TRBJ1-3; D gene ambiguous. The CDR3 totals 15 residues. CDR1 is KGHSH, CDR2 LQKENI, per germline. The V end was cut by 3 bases, the J end by 0 bases, with 9 bases between. CDR3 region: CASSPDGSSGNTIYF. The DNA for the CDR3 is TGTGCCAGCTCACCGGACGGAAGCTCTGGAAACACCATATATTTT.

The genes are TRBV2 and TRBJ2-1; D might be TRBD2 (6 bases). The V and J ends lost 2 bases and 10 bases respectively, with 9 bases between them. Germline loops: CDR1 SNHLY, CDR2 FYNNEI. This CDR3 has 12 residues. The CDR3 sequence is CASSEWAGEQFF. The CDR3 bases are TGTGCCAGCAGTGAATGGGCGGGGGAGCAGTTCTTC.

This clonotype is medium-sized within its sample. The CDR3 region is CASSRGGNTEAFF. The CDR3 coding sequence is TGCGCCAGCAGCCGAGGGGGGAACACTGAAGCTTTCTTT. The chain carries TRBV5-1 and TRBJ1-1; perhaps TRBD1 as D (6 bases). The V and J ends lost 4 bases and 1 base respectively, with 8 bases between them. Germline lookup yields CDR1 SGHRS and CDR2 YFSETQ. CDR3 size: 13 residues.

For this clonotype: A read error may be the cause here, since a much bigger clone is one base away. The chain is built from TRBV6-4 and TRBJ2-3; D may match TRBD1 or TRBD2 (5 bases each). The CDR3 spans 15 residues. Germline assignment: CDR1 MRHNA and CDR2 SNTAGT. This chain's CDR3 is CVSSEGQGDTDTQYF. The CDR3 nucleotides are TGTGTCAGCAGTGAAGGCCAGGGAGACACAGATACGCAGTATTTT.

This clonotype was counted between two and nine times. V usage is TRBV5-1 and J usage is TRBJ1-4; 10 positions agree with TRBD1. The germline V gene has CDR1 SGHRS and CDR2 YFSETQ. The trim removed 2 bases at V and 8 bases at J, leaving 3 bases unmatched. The CDR3 covers 14 residues. The CDR3 DNA reads TGCGCCAGCAGCTTAGGGACAGGGGACGAAAAACTGTTTTTT. It is translated as CASSLGTGDEKLFF.

The CDR3 here is CASSFRGPAYEQYF. In nucleotides, the CDR3 is TGTGCCAGCAGTTTCCGGGGCCCCGCCTACGAGCAGTACTTC. This chain joins TRBV28 and TRBJ2-7; possibly TRBD1 or TRBD2 for D (5 bases each). The CDR3 loop spans 14 amino acids. The germline CDR1 and CDR2 sequences are MDHEN and SYDVKM. V was cut by 3 bases and J by 2 bases, with 11 bases left in between.

The chain links TRBV7-6 to TRBJ2-7; weak D call: TRBD2 (6 bases). The V end lost 5 bases, the J end lost 0 bases, and 26 bases lay between the germline ends. The CDR3 extends over 19 amino acids. The germline gives CDR1 SGHVS, CDR2 FNYEAQ. The CDR3 DNA reads as TGTGCCAGCAGCCGTGGGCCTAGCTTACTGGCGGGGACCTCCTACGAGCAGTACTTC. Amino acids: CASSRGPSLLAGTSYEQYF.

CDR3 nucleotide sequence: TGTGCCAGCAGCCATGGACAGGGGCCAGATACGCAGTATTTT. Amino acids: CASSHGQGPDTQYF. The chain is built from TRBV4-2 and TRBJ2-3; 9 nucleotides line up with TRBD1. V lost 3 bases to trimming and J lost 4 bases; unmatched junction nucleotides: 2. From germline, CDR1 is LGHNA and CDR2 YNFKEQ. The CDR3 runs to 14 residues.

The rearrangement links TRBV29-1 to TRBJ2-3, with D maybe TRBD2 (7 bases). The CDR3 covers 14 residues. Germline values: CDR1 SQVTM, CDR2 ANQGSEA. Between the trimmed V and J ends, which lost 4 bases and 3 bases, there was a span of 14 bases. This CDR3 reads CSVARGGRTDTQYF. The CDR3 DNA follows: TGCAGCGTTGCTAGGGGGGGGCGTACAGATACGCAGTATTTT.

This clonotype was found a few times. The V and J genes are TRBV30 and TRBJ2-2; 10 bases line up with TRBD2. The CDR3 has 20 amino acids. J lost 9 bases, V lost 0 bases, and 22 bases had no gene match. The germline gives CDR1 GTSNPN, CDR2 SVGIG (reference sequence). CDR3 sequence: CAWSVFPPMLAGGQARELFF. DNA for the CDR3: TGTGCCTGGAGTGTATTCCCCCCGATGTTAGCGGGGGGACAGGCCCGGGAGCTGTTTTTT.

This clonotype has a handful of counts. This chain links TRBV19 with TRBJ1-2; TRBD1 matches 9 bases. The CDR3 contains 15 residues. Losses at the gene ends were 6 bases for V and 4 bases for J; bases not matched to a gene: 9. From germline, CDR1 is LNHDA and CDR2 SQIVND (reference sequence). CDR3 sequence (DNA): TGTGCCAGTAGCCAAGGGACAGGGAAGGTCTATGGCTACACCTTC. This encodes CASSQGTGKVYGYTF.

In its sample, this clonotype is medium-sized (0.01 to 0.1%). CDR3 bases: TGTGCCAGCAGCTTAGTGGAGACGATCGGGACCTACAATGAGCAGTTCTTC. Protein: CASSLVETIGTYNEQFF. The chain employs TRBV7-8 and TRBJ2-1, with D perhaps matching TRBD2 (5 bases). V lost 1 base, J lost 2 bases, and 15 bases lay in between. Germline loops: CDR1 SGHVS, CDR2 FQNEAQ. The CDR3 length is 17 residues.

This clonotype was detected only a few times. The chain joins TRBV2 to TRBJ2-5; no firm D call. The CDR3 has 14 residues. Germline V gives CDR1 SNHLY, CDR2 FYNNEI. V shed 1 base and J shed 5 bases, with 11 bases lying between them. CDR3 nucleotides: TGTGCCAGCAGTGAAGGCTTGGTCTACGAGACCCAGTACTTC. This sequence encodes CASSEGLVYETQYF.

This clonotype rates as medium-sized (0.01 to 0.1%). The chain joins TRBV28 to TRBJ2-1; D possibly uses TRBD1 or TRBD2 (5 bases each). The V end was cut by 5 bases, the J end by 2 bases, with 10 bases between. The CDR3 totals 14 residues. CDR1 MDHEN and CDR2 SYDVKM come from the germline V gene. CDR3 sequence (DNA): TGTGCCAGCAGTGTGGGACCCCCCTACAATGAGCAGTTCTTC. It yields the protein CASSVGPPYNEQFF.

Turning to this clonotype: The CDR3 carries no conserved terminal phenylalanine or tryptophan, so it likely arises from a read error. CDR3 sequence: CASSARWRNEQFI. The CDR3 DNA sequence: TGTGCCAGCAGTGCGAGGTGGAGGAATGAGCAGTTCATC. The rearrangement links TRBV2 to TRBJ2-1; TRBD2 is a possible D gene (5 bases). Trimming took off 4 bases at V and 7 bases at J, with 11 bases between the two ends. Germline-derived CDR1 and CDR2 are SNHLY and FYNNEI. This CDR3 contains 13 residues.

This clonotype is labeled medium-sized. This sequence joins TRBV7-9 and TRBJ1-2; D is ambiguous. This CDR3 has 16 amino acids. From germline, CDR1 is SEHNR and CDR2 FQNEAQ (reference sequence). Trimming stripped 1 base from V and 0 bases from J, with 12 bases between. The CDR3 coding sequence is TGTGCCAGCAGCTTAGGAGTTCCTGAAGCTAACTATGGCTACACCTTC. It is translated as CASSLGVPEANYGYTF.

This clonotype was seen more than once but under ten times. V and J are TRBV20-1 and TRBJ1-2; D gene ambiguous. Trimming took 0 bases from V and 4 from J, leaving 9 bases between them. Looked up from germline, CDR1 is DFQATT and CDR2 is SNEGSKA (reference sequence). The CDR3 runs 13 residues. The CDR3 nucleotides read TGCAGTGCTAGAGATCTGGGCCTCTATGGCTACACCTTC. Its translation is CSARDLGLYGYTF.

Comments on this clonotype: This may stem from a read error, because a much larger clone lies one nucleotide away. The rearrangement joins TRBV20-1 to TRBJ2-2; TRBD2 aligns across 8 bases. Germline CDR1 and CDR2: DFQATT and SNEGSKA (reference sequence). The CDR3 runs to 14 residues. J gave up 4 bases and V 6 bases, and 7 bases lay outside the gene matches. CDR3 sequence reads: CSAHRGGVTGELFF. DNA of the CDR3: TGCAGTGCGCATCGGGGGGGCGTCACCGGGGAGCTGTTTTTT.

The chain employs TRBV6-5 and TRBJ2-3; D possibly corresponds to TRBD2 (6 bases). The V end was cut by 0 bases, the J end by 1 base, with 14 bases between. Per germline, CDR1 MNHEY and CDR2 SVGAGI. The length of the CDR3 is 17 residues. The CDR3 bases are TGTGCCAGCAGTTACTCGTCTGGAGCTAGCGGCACAGATACGCAGTATTTT. This gives the protein CASSYSSGASGTDTQYF.

The chain is built from TRBV6-2 or TRBV6-3 and TRBJ2-3, with D tentatively TRBD2 (7 bases). V was cut by 8 bases and J by 4 bases, with 13 bases left in between. The CDR3 runs to 13 residues. CDR1 MNHEY and CDR2 SVGEGT come from the germline V gene. The CDR3 sequence: CASRAGAADTQYF. For the CDR3, the DNA is TGTGCCAGCCGGGCGGGGGCCGCAGATACGCAGTATTTT.

This clonotype was recorded a few times. The chain recombines TRBV20-1 with TRBJ2-1; perhaps TRBD2 as D (5 bases). Germline lookup yields CDR1 DFQATT and CDR2 SNEGSKA (reference sequence). V lost 6 bases and J 0 bases, leaving 12 bases between the germline ends. The CDR3 spans 14 residues. For the CDR3, the DNA is TGCAGTGCCCCGCCAGGAGGCTCCTACAATGAGCAGTTCTTC. This translates into CSAPPGGSYNEQFF.